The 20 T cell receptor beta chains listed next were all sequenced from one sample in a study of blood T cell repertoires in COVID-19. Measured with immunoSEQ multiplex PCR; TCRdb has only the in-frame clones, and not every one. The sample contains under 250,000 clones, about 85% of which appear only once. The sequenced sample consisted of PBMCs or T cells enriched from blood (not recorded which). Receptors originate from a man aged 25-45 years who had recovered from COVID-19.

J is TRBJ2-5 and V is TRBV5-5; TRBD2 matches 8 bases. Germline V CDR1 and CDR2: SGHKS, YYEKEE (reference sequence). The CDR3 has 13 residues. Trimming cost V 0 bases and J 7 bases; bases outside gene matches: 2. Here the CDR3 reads CASSLAAGGTQYF. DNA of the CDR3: TGTGCCAGCAGCTTGGCCGCGGGGGGGACCCAGTACTTC. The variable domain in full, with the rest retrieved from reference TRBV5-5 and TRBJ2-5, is DAGVTQSPTHLIKTRGQQVTLRCSPISGHKSVSWYQQVLGQGPQFIFQYYEKEERGRGNFPDRFSARQFPNYSSELNVNALLLGDSALYLCASSLAAGGTQYFGPGTRLLVL.

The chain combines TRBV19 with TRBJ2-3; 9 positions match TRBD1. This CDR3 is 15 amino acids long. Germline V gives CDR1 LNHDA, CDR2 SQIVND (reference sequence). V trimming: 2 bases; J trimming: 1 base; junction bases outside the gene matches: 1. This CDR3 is CASSIWDRGTDTQYF. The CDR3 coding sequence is TGTGCCAGTAGTATATGGGACAGGGGCACAGATACGCAGTATTTT.

In nucleotides, the CDR3 is TGCGCCAGCAGCTTGACTAGCGGGAGTTTTCAAGAGACCCAGTACTTC. This gives the protein CASSLTSGSFQETQYF. The chain combines TRBV5-1 with TRBJ2-5; 11 bases map to TRBD2. CDR1 and CDR2 (germline): SGHRS, YFSETQ. The length of the CDR3 is 16 residues. V lost 1 base and J lost 2; bases outside the gene matches: 4.

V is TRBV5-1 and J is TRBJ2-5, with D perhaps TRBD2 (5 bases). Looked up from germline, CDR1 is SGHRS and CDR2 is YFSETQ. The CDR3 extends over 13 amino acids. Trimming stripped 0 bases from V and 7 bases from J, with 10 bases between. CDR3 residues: CASSLELRGTQYF. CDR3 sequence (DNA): TGCGCCAGCAGCTTGGAACTTCGGGGGACCCAGTACTTC.

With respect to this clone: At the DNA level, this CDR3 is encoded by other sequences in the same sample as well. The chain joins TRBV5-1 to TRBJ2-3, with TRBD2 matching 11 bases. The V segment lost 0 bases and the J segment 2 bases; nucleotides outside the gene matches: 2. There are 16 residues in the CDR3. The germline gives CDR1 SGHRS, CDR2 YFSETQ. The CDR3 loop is CASSLGLAGNTDTQYF. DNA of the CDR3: TGCGCCAGCAGCTTGGGACTAGCGGGGAACACAGATACGCAGTATTTT. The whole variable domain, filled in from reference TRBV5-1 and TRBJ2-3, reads KAGVTQTPRYLIKTRGQQVTLSCSPISGHRSVSWYQQTPGQGLQFLFEYFSETQRNKGNFPGRFSGRQFSNSRSEMNVSTLELGDSALYLCASSLGLAGNTDTQYFGPGTRLTVL.

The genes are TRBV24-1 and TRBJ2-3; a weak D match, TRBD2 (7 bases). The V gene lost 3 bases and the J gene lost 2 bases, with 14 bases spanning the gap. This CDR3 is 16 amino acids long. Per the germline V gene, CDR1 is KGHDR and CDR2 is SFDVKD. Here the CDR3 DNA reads TGTGCCACCAGTGATAGGGGGAGGGAACCCACAGATACGCAGTATTTT. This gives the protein CATSDRGREPTDTQYF.

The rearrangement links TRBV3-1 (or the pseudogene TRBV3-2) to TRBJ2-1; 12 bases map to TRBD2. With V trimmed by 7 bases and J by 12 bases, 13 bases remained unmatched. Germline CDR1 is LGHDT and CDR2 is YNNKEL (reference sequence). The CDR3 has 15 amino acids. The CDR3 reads CASTLGTLAGGAQFF. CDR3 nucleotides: TGTGCCAGCACATTAGGGACACTAGCGGGAGGAGCGCAGTTCTTC.

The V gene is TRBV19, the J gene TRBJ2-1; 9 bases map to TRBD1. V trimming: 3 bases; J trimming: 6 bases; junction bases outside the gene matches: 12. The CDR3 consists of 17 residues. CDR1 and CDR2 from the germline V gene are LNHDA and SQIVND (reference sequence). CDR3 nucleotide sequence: TGTGCCAGTAGTATTATTCTATCCGGGACAGGGCCCAATGAGCAGTTCTTC. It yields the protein CASSIILSGTGPNEQFF.

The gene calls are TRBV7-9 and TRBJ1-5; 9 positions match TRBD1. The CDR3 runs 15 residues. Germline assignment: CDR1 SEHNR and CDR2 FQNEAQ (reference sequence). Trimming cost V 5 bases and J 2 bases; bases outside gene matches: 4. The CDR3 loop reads CASSGQGSGNQPQHF. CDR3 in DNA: TGTGCCAGCAGCGGACAGGGGAGCGGCAATCAGCCCCAGCATTTT.

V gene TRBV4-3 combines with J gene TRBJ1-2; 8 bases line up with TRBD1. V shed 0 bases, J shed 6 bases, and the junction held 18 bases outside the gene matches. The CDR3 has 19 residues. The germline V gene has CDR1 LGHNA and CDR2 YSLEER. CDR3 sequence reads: CASSQDLAGQGAYRNGYTF. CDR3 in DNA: TGCGCCAGCAGCCAAGATCTCGCCGGACAGGGAGCGTATCGCAATGGCTACACCTTC.

The CDR3 protein is CASSFLPTGVTEAFF. In DNA, the CDR3 is TGTGCCAGCAGTTTCCTACCGACAGGGGTCACTGAAGCTTTCTTT. This chain joins TRBV27 and TRBJ1-1; 8 nucleotides match TRBD1. The length of the CDR3 is 15 residues. Germline trimming cut 3 bases from V and 4 bases from J; bases unmatched to any gene: 7. Germline CDR1 is MNHEY and CDR2 is SMNVEV (reference sequence).

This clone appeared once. The DNA for the CDR3 is TGTGCCAGCAGCTTGACAGGGCGCTCCTACGAGCAGTACTTC. Protein product: CASSLTGRSYEQYF. V gene TRBV5-6 combines with J gene TRBJ2-7, with D perhaps matching TRBD1 (6 bases). Germline CDR1 SGHDT, CDR2 YYEEEE. V lost 1 base, J lost 0 bases, and 8 bases lay in between. The CDR3 extends over 14 amino acids.

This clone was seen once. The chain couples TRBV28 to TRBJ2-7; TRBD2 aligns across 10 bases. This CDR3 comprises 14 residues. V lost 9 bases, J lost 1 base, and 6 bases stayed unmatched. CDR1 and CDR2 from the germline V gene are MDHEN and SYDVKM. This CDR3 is CASGLAVQSYEQYF. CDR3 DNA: TGTGCCAGTGGACTAGCGGTCCAATCCTACGAGCAGTACTTC.

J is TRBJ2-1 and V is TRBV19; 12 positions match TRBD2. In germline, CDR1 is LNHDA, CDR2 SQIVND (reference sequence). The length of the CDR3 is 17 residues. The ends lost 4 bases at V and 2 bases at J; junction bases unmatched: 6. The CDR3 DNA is TGTGCCAGTAGTAGTGGACTAGCGGGACATACCTACAATGAGCAGTTCTTC. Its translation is CASSSGLAGHTYNEQFF.

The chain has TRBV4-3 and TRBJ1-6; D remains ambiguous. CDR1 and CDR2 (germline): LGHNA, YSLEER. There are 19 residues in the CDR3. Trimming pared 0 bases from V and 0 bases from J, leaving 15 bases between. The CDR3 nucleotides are TGCGCCAGCAGCCAAGAGTTGGTGGCGGTGGGCTCCTATAATTCACCCCTCCACTTT. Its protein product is CASSQELVAVGSYNSPLHF.

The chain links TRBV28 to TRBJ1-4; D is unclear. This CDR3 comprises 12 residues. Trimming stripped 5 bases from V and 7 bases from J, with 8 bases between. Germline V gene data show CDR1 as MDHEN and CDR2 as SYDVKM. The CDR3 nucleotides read TGTGCCAGCAGTGGGCCACTTGAAAAACTGTTTTTT. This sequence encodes CASSGPLEKLFF.

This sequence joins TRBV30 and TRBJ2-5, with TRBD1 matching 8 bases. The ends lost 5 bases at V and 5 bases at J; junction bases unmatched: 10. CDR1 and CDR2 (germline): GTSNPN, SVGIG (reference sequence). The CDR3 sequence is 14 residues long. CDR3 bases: TGTGCCTGGGGGCGACAGGGGAGAGGGGAGACCCAGTACTTC. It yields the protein CAWGRQGRGETQYF.

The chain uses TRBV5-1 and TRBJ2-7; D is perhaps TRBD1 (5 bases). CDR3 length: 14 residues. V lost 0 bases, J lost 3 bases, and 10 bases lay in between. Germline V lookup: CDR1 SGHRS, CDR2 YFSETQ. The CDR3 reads CASSLGRGGYEQYF. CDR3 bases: TGCGCCAGCAGCTTGGGTAGGGGCGGCTACGAGCAGTACTTC. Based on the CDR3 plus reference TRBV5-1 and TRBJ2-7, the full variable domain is KAGVTQTPRYLIKTRGQQVTLSCSPISGHRSVSWYQQTPGQGLQFLFEYFSETQRNKGNFPGRFSGRQFSNSRSEMNVSTLELGDSALYLCASSLGRGGYEQYFGPGTRLTVT.

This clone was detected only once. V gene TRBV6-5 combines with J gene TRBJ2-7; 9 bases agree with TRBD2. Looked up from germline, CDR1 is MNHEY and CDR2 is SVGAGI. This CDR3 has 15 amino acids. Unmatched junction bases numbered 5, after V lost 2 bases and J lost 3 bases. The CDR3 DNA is TGTGCCAGCAGTTACGGGCTAGCGGGATACTACGAGCAGTACTTC. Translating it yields CASSYGLAGYYEQYF.

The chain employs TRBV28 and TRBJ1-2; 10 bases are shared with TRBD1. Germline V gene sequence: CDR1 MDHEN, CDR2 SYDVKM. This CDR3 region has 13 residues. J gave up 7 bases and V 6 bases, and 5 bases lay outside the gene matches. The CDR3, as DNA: TGTGCCAGCAGCCACAGGACAGGGGGTGGCTACACCTTC. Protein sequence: CASSHRTGGGYTF.